The present T cell receptor beta chain was sequenced within a study of blood T cell repertoires in COVID-19 (dated by TCRdb to the early 2020s). Study-level background: The collaborator samples originated in the United States, Italy and Spain and spanned the acute and convalescent phases of COVID-19. The prospective study material was composed of cDNA or gDNA derived from T cells, B-cell-depleted T cells, or PBMCs. Deeply sampled blood TCRbeta repertoires from subjects exposed to, actively infected with, or recovered from COVID-19 were included in the dataset. The repertoires were released in a freely available public database intended as a resource for research on the immune response to SARS-CoV-2. Samples were obtained from the ongoing ImmuneRACE study (first 160 participants) and from about 1,300 subjects provided by 6 global collaborators. Sample metadata almost always included a de-identified subject ID, COVID-19 status, age in years and sex. HLA class I and class II types, where available, came from metadata supplied by the sample provider rather than from assay-based typing.

About this clone: Its antigen has not been determined. No much larger clonotype is one base removed from it; base qualities were not supplied.

Whole blood was collected in K2EDTA tubes by collaborating institutions according to the institutions' own protocols. For TCRbeta analysis, collaborator samples were shipped as frozen whole blood, as isolated PBMCs, or as DNA extracted from either sample type. Overall study results and their limits: How much clinical and demographic metadata was included differed by source and by participant, and the metadata was provided uncurated.

CDR1 is given as SGDLS and CDR2 as YYNGEE, both from the germline V gene. The cysteine opens and the phenylalanine closes a CDR3 of 15 amino acids. Only CDR3 DNA remains: 45 bases, in frame from the first base. Unmatched junction bases come to 8, with V trimmed by 4 bases and J by 2 bases. The immunoSEQ Assay, a bias-controlled multiplex PCR, was used to amplify TCRbeta CDR3 regions from genomic DNA. Per the original workflow: The number of nucleated cells in each sample was estimated by amplification of reference gene primers within the assay. To quantify the absolute abundance of each unique TCRbeta CDR3 rearrangement, sequence reads were collapsed and filtered. For each sample, productive Simpson clonality was calculated as the square root of Simpson's diversity index over productive rearrangements. TCRdb took this table from immuneACCESS and kept in-frame rearrangements with V and J called. Such tables lack part of the clones; where checked against another copy, unresolved V genes explain under half of the gap, and the rest is unexplained. V, J and clone size are those of that table, while D and trimming were read from the DNA. The sample table records fewer than 110,000 clones; around nine tenths of these occur just once. The ten largest clones represent 3.1% of the sample.

This receptor chain uses TRBV9 and TRBJ1-2, with 7 central nucleotides matching TRBD1. The receptor comes from a man in his fifties or sixties in a cohort sampled during active COVID-19. The sample taken for sequencing was peripheral blood. The DNA sequence is TGTGCCAGCAGCCCGGGGGGGGGACAGAACTATGGCTACACCTTC. The encoded protein is CASSPGGGQNYGYTF.